This T cell receptor (beta chain) was observed in a study of T cells in Graves' hyperthyroidism and ophthalmopathy. On this clonotype: The junction does not match germline at one end; this may be a read error.

From germline, CDR1 is MDHEN and CDR2 SYDVKM. This CDR3 has 13 amino acids. From RNA transcripts, TCR beta CDR3 regions were amplified. The TCR CDR3 was amplified in a first-round RT-PCR using the HTBI primer set. TCRdb re-called the multiplex PCR reads through MiXCR, storing one row per CDR3 protein. The repertoire holds about 290,000 distinct CDR3 sequences, with roughly 15% as singletons. J is TRBJ1-1 and V is TRBV28; a weak D match, TRBD1 (5 bases). The sequenced material came from blood. The TCR was taken from a woman aged 25 to 39 with Graves' hyperthyroidism that later progressed to Graves' ophthalmopathy. CDR3 sequence reads: CASCGTPRIEAFF. The CDR3 nucleotides read TGTGCCAGCTGTGGGACGCCGAGGATTGAAGCCTTCTTT.